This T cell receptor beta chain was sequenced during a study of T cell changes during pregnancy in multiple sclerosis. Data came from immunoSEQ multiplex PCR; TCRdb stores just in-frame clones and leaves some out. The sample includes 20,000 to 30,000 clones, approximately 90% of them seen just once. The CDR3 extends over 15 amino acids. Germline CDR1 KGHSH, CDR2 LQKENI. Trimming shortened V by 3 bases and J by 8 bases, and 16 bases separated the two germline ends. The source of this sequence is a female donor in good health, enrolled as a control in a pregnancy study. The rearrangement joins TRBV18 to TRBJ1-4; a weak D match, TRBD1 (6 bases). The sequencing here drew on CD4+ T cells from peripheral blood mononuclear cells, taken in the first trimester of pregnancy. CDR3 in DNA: TGTGCCAGCTCACCCGGCGGGGGCGGAGGCGAAAAACTGTTTTTT. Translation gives CASSPGGGGGEKLFF.